The rows below give T cell receptor beta chains drawn from one sample of a study of T-cell reconstitution after alpha-beta-depleted transplantation in children. TCRdb processed the PCR reads anew with MiXCR; each CDR3 protein has one entry. The top ten hold about 2.6% of the sample, which has some 250,000 distinct CDR3 sequences, 12% seen once. The material sequenced was PBMCs from the stem cell graft donor, taken from the stem cell graft. The receptors here all came from a human donor who donated a stem cell graft to a child with acute lymphoblastic leukemia. Both conserved end residues are trimmed from each CDR3. Each record gives: J gene, V gene, CDR3 protein.

>TRBJ2-1|TRBV27
ASNLSGRYNEQF
>TRBJ2-3|TRBV20-1
SARDGAGSTDTQY
>TRBJ2-7|TRBV30
AWSVGPGTGDEQY
>TRBJ1-3|TRBV7-2
ASSTGPGSGNTIY
>TRBJ2-7|TRBV28
ASSPQGSVNEQY
>TRBJ2-3|TRBV6-2/TRBV6-3
ASGKTTGGDLTDTQY
>TRBJ2-3|TRBV5-1
ASGRGDTDTQY
>TRBJ2-7|TRBV28
ASRGQAAYEQY
>TRBJ2-1|TRBV12-3/TRBV12-4
ASSPHTDPSYNEQF
>TRBJ1-6|TRBV19
ASSMGTGDSPLH
>TRBJ2-5|TRBV5-6
ASSLDRGAQY
>TRBJ2-3|TRBV4-1
ASSHGDRVLDTQY
>TRBJ2-3|TRBV5-5
ASGGDTQY
>TRBJ2-7|TRBV7-2
ASSLAGGTGVSYEQY
>TRBJ1-5|TRBV18
ASSRSEQPQH
>TRBJ1-1|TRBV6-2/TRBV6-3
ASSFSGETEAF
>TRBJ2-7|TRBV6-2/TRBV6-3
ASSYFDSYEQY
>TRBJ2-7|TRBV6-1
ASRPGESPTYEQY
>TRBJ2-1|TRBV12-3/TRBV12-4
ASSTPGLAGVYNEQF
>TRBJ2-1|TRBV7-8
ASSLASGLRVKQF
>TRBJ2-1|TRBV6-1
ASRSPGEDEQF
>TRBJ1-2|TRBV14
ASSQETGDARSYT
>TRBJ1-2|TRBV5-1
ASSLPTDSTANYGYT
>TRBJ2-3|TRBV6-1
ASSELGRGFTDTQY
>TRBJ2-1|TRBV4-2
ASSQEGGAYNEQF
>TRBJ1-5|TRBV12-3/TRBV12-4
ASSLTGEGEQPQH
>TRBJ2-5|TRBV19
ASSPGLAGVGETQY
>TRBJ2-1|TRBV5-1
ASSLASSGTYNEQF
>TRBJ2-5|TRBV20-1
SATDREETQY
>TRBJ2-5|TRBV12-3/TRBV12-4
ASSFRLGEETQY
>TRBJ2-2|TRBV19
ASSRAGRSNTGELF
>TRBJ1-2|TRBV5-6
ASSLIGPAEGYGYT
>TRBJ2-5|TRBV24-1
ATSDGARTQY
>TRBJ1-2|TRBV24-1
ATSSSRDLIGSYT
>TRBJ2-5|TRBV4-2
ASSQPEVETQY